The 2 T cell receptor beta chains below were found in one sample sequenced in a study of shared clonotypes between healthy human individuals. Some clones are missing from TCRdb's copy, which holds only in-frame ones; the method was immunoSEQ multiplex PCR. The sample comprises around 1.1 million clones, around 78% of which are singletons, and 0.5% to 0.65% rests with the top ten. Sequencing was done on a sample of memory CD4+ T cells from PBMCs. This sample's subset: CD45RA-negative fraction. These receptors came from a man younger than 35 in good health. Some clones in this sample may be carry-over from other donors' samples.

The count of this clone is one. The chain employs TRBV5-1 and TRBJ2-3; D is undetermined. Between the trimmed V and J ends, which lost 0 bases and 4 bases, there was a span of 12 bases. This CDR3 has 15 amino acids. Germline values: CDR1 SGHRS, CDR2 YFSETQ. The CDR3 DNA reads as TGCGCCAGCAGCTTGGGGAAAATGGGCTCAGATACGCAGTATTTT. This sequence encodes CASSLGKMGSDTQYF.

The CDR3 loop reads CASSQAGLARVDTQYF. CDR3 DNA: TGTGCCAGCAGCCAAGCGGGACTAGCAAGAGTAGATACGCAGTATTTT. J is TRBJ2-3 and V is TRBV14; 9 bases map to TRBD2. The CDR3 loop spans 16 amino acids. Unmatched junction bases numbered 7, after V lost 1 base and J lost 5 bases. Germline V gene data show CDR1 as SGHDN and CDR2 as FVKESK.